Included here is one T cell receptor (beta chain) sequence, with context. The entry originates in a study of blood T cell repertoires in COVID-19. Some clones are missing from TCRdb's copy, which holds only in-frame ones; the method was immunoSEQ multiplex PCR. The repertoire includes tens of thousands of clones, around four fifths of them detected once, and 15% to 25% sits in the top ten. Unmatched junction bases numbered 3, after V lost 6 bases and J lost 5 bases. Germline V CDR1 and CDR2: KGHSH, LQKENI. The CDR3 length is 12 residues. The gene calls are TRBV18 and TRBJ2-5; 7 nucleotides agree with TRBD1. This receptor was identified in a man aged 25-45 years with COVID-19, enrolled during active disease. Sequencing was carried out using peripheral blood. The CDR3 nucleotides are TGTGCCAGCTCCCAGGACAGGGAGACCCAGTACTTC. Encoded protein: CASSQDRETQYF.